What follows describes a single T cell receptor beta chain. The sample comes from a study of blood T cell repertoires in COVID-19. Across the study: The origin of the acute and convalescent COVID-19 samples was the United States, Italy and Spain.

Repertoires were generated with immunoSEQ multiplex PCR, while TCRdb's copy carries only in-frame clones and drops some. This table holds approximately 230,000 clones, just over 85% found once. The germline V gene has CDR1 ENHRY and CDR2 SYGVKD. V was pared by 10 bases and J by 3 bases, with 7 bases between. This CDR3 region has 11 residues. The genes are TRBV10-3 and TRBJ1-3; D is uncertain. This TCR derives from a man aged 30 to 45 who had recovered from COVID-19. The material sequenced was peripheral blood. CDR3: CATSNGNTIYF. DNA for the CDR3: TGTGCCACTAGCAATGGAAACACCATATATTTT.